This T cell receptor beta chain was found in a study of CD8 T cells in ankylosing spondylitis (dated by TCRdb to 2015 to 2018). Looking at the study overall: To find TCR variants linked to disease, the study profiled T cell receptor beta repertoires in ankylosing spondylitis patients and healthy donors. The full study cohort comprised about 25 ankylosing spondylitis patients and over a hundred healthy donors. Samples of peripheral blood were taken, and for ankylosing spondylitis patients, synovial fluid was collected as well. Study-wide conclusions, independent of this receptor: The disease-linked clones were reported to be significantly enriched in matched synovial fluid samples from ankylosing spondylitis patients. A TCR beta motif made up of fewer than 10 highly homologous amino acid variants appeared to be characteristic of blood from ankylosing spondylitis patients. Some TCR beta motif variants had previously been reported in synovial fluid and blood of reactive arthritis patients, which suggested common disease-initiation mechanisms. The disease-linked clones showed a CD8+ phenotype and occurred at relatively low frequencies in peripheral blood.

Sequenced using an Illumina HiSeq 2500. TCR beta libraries were prepared by quantitative 5'-RACE with molecular barcodes. Concerning the study's data processing: Disease-linked TCR variants were identified with a new computational method built on a probabilistic model of VDJ rearrangement. TCRdb reworked the public reads: Q25 trimming with fastp, MiXCR clone assembly, productive beta chains retained. Each entry is one CDR3 protein sequence, shown with its most common DNA and genes. The authors' filters were not applied to this entry. For this sample there are 100,000 to 150,000 distinct CDR3 sequences; approximately 17% appear just once. 25% to 40% of the sample is held by the ten biggest clonotypes. Relative to germline, V is missing 0 bases and J is missing 4 bases, with 6 bases of the junction outside any gene match. CDR1 SGHKS and CDR2 YYEKEE are derived from the germline V gene (reference sequence). The CDR3 runs 17 amino acids, cysteine and phenylalanine included. The kept DNA is CDR3 alone, 51 bases in frame from the first base.

This clonotype was picked up a small number of times. Its binding antigen is unknown. Base qualities are not recorded, but no much larger clone differs from it by a single base. The specimen sequenced was blood, either unsorted or a sorted T cell fraction (not recorded which). This receptor was taken from a male donor with ankylosing spondylitis. The V and J segments used are TRBV5-5 and TRBJ2-1, with 11 bases matching TRBD2. In nucleotides, the sequence is TGTGCCAGCAGCTTGGTACTAGCGGGAGCTTTGTACAATGAGCAGTTCTTC. It specifies CASSLVLAGALYNEQFF.